The 9 T cell receptor beta chains below were found in one sample sequenced in a study of T cell changes during pregnancy in multiple sclerosis. TCRdb's copy holds only in-frame clones and misses some; the assay was immunoSEQ multiplex PCR. The sample has tens of thousands of clones; 94% are singletons. Sequenced here: peripheral blood, sampled in the second trimester of pregnancy. Receptors originate from a female donor in good health, enrolled as a control in a pregnancy study.

V gene TRBV19 combines with J gene TRBJ1-2, with 8 nucleotides matching TRBD1. V shed 10 bases and J 4 bases; nucleotides not matched to a gene: 5. This CDR3 comprises 12 residues. Germline V gene sequence: CDR1 LNHDA, CDR2 SQIVND (reference sequence). Here the CDR3 DNA reads TGTGCCACCGCTACAGGGGGCTATGGCTACACCTTC. This encodes CATATGGYGYTF.

V gene TRBV30 combines with J gene TRBJ1-5; 11 nucleotides line up with TRBD1. Germline trimming cut 7 bases from V and 4 bases from J; bases unmatched to any gene: 6. CDR1 GTSNPN and CDR2 SVGIG come from the germline V gene (reference sequence). This CDR3 has 14 residues. CDR3: CAYGQGANNQPQHF. In DNA form, the CDR3 reads TGTGCCTATGGACAGGGGGCAAATAATCAGCCCCAGCATTTT.

This chain connects TRBV5-1 to TRBJ2-2, with 11 bases that match TRBD1. Germline CDR1 is SGHRS and CDR2 is YFSETQ. The ends lost 4 bases at V and 4 bases at J; junction bases unmatched: 9. The CDR3 length is 17 residues. The CDR3 sequence is CASSRGQGALSTGELFF. The CDR3 coding sequence is TGCGCCAGCAGCCGAGGACAGGGGGCACTGAGCACCGGGGAGCTGTTTTTT.

This chain uses TRBV7-8 with TRBJ1-1; TRBD1 might be the D (5 bases). Germline assignment: CDR1 SGHVS and CDR2 FQNEAQ. V was trimmed by 3 bases and J by 4 bases, leaving 18 bases between them. CDR3 size: 16 residues. The CDR3 loop is CASSLGLARTGTEAFF. The CDR3 DNA sequence: TGTGCCAGCAGCTTGGGACTAGCCCGCACGGGCACTGAAGCTTTCTTT.

This clone has just a few counts. The chain recombines TRBV5-1 with TRBJ1-1; maybe TRBD1 (6 bases). V was clipped by 3 bases and J by 7 bases, with 13 bases between them. Germline V CDR1 and CDR2: SGHRS, YFSETQ. The CDR3 runs 13 residues. CDR3 sequence (DNA): TGCGCCAGCAGCTCGGGACAAATGGGTGAAGCTTTCTTT. Protein sequence: CASSSGQMGEAFF.

CDR3 amino acids: CASSPIGGGSYGYTF. Written as DNA, the CDR3 is TGTGCCAGCAGTCCCATAGGTGGGGGCTCGTATGGCTACACCTTC. The chain employs TRBV27 and TRBJ1-2; D is possibly TRBD1 (6 bases). The CDR3 sequence is 15 residues long. Germline assignment: CDR1 MNHEY and CDR2 SMNVEV (reference sequence). Trimming removed 5 bases at V and 5 bases at J, with 18 bases between.

The V call is TRBV2, the J call TRBJ2-1; 8 bases line up with TRBD2. J gave up 3 bases and V 6 bases, and 7 bases lay outside the gene matches. The CDR3 spans 15 residues. CDR1 is SNHLY and CDR2 is FYNNEI in the germline V gene. CDR3 in amino acids: CASSPGTRVYNEQFF. The CDR3 region has the DNA TGTGCCAGCAGCCCCGGGACTAGAGTCTACAATGAGCAGTTCTTC.

The chain couples TRBV28 to TRBJ2-1; 16 nucleotides line up with TRBD2. The CDR3 extends over 19 amino acids. Germline V gene data show CDR1 as MDHEN and CDR2 as SYDVKM. After removal of 4 bases from V and 3 bases from J, the junction contained 9 bases not matched to a gene. The CDR3 spells CASSSAGLAGGPIYNEQFF. The CDR3, as DNA: TGTGCCAGCAGTTCGGCGGGACTAGCGGGAGGGCCGATCTACAATGAGCAGTTCTTC.

The rearrangement uses TRBV14 and TRBJ2-7; 10 bases line up with TRBD2. Germline CDR1 SGHDN, CDR2 FVKESK. There are 13 residues in the CDR3. The V gene end was trimmed by 6 bases and the J gene end by 7 bases; junction bases not matched to a gene: 6. CDR3 region: CASRLAGGGEQYF. The DNA of the CDR3 is TGTGCCAGCAGGTTAGCGGGAGGCGGGGAGCAGTACTTC.